This T cell receptor beta chain was profiled in a study of blood T cell repertoires in COVID-19. The assay was immunoSEQ multiplex PCR, and TCRdb's table has in-frame clones only and misses some. The top ten hold about 6% of the sample, which has 300,000 to 400,000 clones, about 89% seen once. The TCR comes from a woman aged 50 to 60 with COVID-19, enrolled during active disease. The specimen was peripheral blood.

CDR3 region: CASSPRTEGEQFF. CDR3 DNA: TGTGCCAGCTCTCCGAGGACAGAGGGTGAGCAGTTCTTC. This chain uses TRBV18 with TRBJ2-1; D is perhaps TRBD1 (6 bases). The CDR3 spans 13 residues. Germline V gene sequence: CDR1 KGHSH, CDR2 LQKENI. V was pared by 6 bases and J by 9 bases, with 15 bases between.